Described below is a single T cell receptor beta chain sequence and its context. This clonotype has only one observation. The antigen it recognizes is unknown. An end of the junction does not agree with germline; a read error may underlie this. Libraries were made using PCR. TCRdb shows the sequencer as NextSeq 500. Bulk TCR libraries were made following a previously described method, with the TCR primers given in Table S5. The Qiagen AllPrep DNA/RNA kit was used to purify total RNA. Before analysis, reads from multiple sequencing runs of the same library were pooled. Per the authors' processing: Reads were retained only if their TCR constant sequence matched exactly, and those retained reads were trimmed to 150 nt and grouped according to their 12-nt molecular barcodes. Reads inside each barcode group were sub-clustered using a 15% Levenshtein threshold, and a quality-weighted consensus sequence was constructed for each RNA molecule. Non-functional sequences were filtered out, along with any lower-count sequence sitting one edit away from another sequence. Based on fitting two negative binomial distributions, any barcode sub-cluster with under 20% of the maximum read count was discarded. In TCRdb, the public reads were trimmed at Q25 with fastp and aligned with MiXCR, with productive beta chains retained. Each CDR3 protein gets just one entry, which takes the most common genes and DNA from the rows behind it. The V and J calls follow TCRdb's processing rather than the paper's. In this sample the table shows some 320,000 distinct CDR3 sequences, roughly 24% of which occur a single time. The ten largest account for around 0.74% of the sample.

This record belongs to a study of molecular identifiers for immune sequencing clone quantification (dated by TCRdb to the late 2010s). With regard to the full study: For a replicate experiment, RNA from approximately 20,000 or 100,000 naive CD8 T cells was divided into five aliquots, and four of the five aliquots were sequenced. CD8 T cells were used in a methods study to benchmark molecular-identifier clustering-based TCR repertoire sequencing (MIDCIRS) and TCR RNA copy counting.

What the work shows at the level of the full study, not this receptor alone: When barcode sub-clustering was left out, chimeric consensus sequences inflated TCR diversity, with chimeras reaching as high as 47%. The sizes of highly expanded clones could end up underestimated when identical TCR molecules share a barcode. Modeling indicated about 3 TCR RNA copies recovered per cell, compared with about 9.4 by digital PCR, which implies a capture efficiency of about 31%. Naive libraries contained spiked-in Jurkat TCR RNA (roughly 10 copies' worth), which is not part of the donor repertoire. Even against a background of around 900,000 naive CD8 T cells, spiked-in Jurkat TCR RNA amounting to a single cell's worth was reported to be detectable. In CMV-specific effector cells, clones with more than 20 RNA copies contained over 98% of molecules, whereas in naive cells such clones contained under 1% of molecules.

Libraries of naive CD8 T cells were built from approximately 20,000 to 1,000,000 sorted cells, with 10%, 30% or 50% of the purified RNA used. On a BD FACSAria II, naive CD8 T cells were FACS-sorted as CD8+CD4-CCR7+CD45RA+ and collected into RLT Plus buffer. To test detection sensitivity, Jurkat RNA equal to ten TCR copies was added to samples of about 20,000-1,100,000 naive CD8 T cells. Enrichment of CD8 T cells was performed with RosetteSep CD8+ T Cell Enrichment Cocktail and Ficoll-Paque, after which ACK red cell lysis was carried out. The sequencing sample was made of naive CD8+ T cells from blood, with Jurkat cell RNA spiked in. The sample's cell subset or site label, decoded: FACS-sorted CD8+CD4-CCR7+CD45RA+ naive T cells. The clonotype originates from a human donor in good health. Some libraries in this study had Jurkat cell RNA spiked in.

The DNA sequence is given as TGCAGCGTCCTCACACCGCTGCCCGACTCTGTGGCCAACGTCCTGACTTTC. This translates into CSVLTPLPDSVANVLTF. The receptor chain draws on TRBV29-1 and TRBJ2-6, with no D gene named confidently. Looking up the germline V gene yields CDR1 SQVTM and CDR2 ANQGSEA. The CDR3, from cysteine to phenylalanine, totals 17 residues. Of the read, only the CDR3 DNA is kept; its 51 bases are in frame from base 1.